This T cell receptor beta chain was sequenced during a study of glioma-infiltrating T cells (dated by TCRdb to the mid-2010s). A note on the overall study: Sequencing of TCR alpha- and beta-chain repertoires was performed on glioma tissue, on non-neoplastic brain tissue, and on matched peripheral blood mononuclear cells. To measure divergence between tissue and blood T-cell populations, each tissue-infiltrating repertoire was compared with the peripheral blood repertoire of the same patient. Three low-grade glioma patients, roughly eight primary glioblastoma patients, and three non-glioma patients who contributed non-neoplastic brain tissue made up the paired cohort.

In the germline V gene (reference sequence), CDR1 corresponds to LNHDA and CDR2 to SQIVND. From its cysteine to its phenylalanine, the CDR3 spans 15 amino acids. Left in the record is the CDR3 DNA by itself, 45 bases read in frame from the first base. The germline V end is reduced by 5 bases and the J end by 1 base; junction bases left unmatched: 5. Study-wide conclusions, independent of this receptor: VJ-independent divergence between tissue and blood was below expectation in non-neoplastic patients but above expectation in all gliomas, especially low-grade gliomas. Group comparisons were based on small numbers of patients: three non-neoplastic, three low-grade glioma and several glioblastoma patients. Only a very small number of CDR3 sequences turned up in both tissue and blood, a result put down to high CDR3 diversity combined with limited sampling.

Worth noting for this clonotype: Its binding antigen is unknown. No base quality values were provided; no much bigger clone lies one nucleotide off.

The iRepertoire nested amplicon-rescue multiplex PCR (arm-PCR) platform was used to amplify TCR alpha and beta CDR3 regions from RNA. The input for one-step reverse transcription and amplification was about 90-400 ng of tissue mRNA or PBMC total RNA. Following bead purification, Illumina adapters were added through a secondary multiplex PCR, and the libraries were then gel-purified between 200 and 400 bp. Libraries carried internal 6-nucleotide barcodes used for demultiplexing. Libraries were sequenced on an Illumina MiSeq with 2x220 or 2x250 nucleotide paired-end reads. Per the authors' processing: FLASH 1.2.11 was used to merge paired reads, and BWA-MEM then aligned the reads to the GRCh37 human genome before TRA and TRB reads were extracted. For V and J assignment, an IMGT-derived reference of cassette sequences and CDR3 motifs that included pseudogenes was used. Reads were translated in three frames, and productive CDR3s were defined as those with a C...FGXG motif and no stop codons. Clonotypes were defined as unique combinations of V-J cassette pair and CDR3 amino acid sequence. Reads were filtered by Hamming distance, with the threshold set by the sequence error rate of each sample in mapped regions. Using fastp trimming at Q25 and MiXCR clonotype assembly, TCRdb reanalyzed the public sequencing data and kept in-frame beta chains. When rows share a CDR3 protein, they turn into one entry using the most common DNA and genes. The V and J calls reflect TCRdb's pipeline rather than the authors' work. The sample table shows 9,500 to 15,000 distinct CDR3 sequences, and about a quarter are seen once. Approximately 40% of the sample comes from the top ten.

The chain is made from TRBV19 and TRBJ2-7; TRBD1 aligns with 10 central bases. Sequenced sample: glioma tissue, nonneoplastic brain tissue, or PBMCs (not recorded which). This sequence originates from a human donor with low-grade glioma or glioblastoma, undergoing nonglioma brain surgery, or in good health (not recorded which). The CDR3 has the sequence CASSYGTGESYEQYF. In nucleotide form, the sequence is TGTGCCAGTAGTTACGGGACAGGGGAATCCTACGAGCAGTACTTC.